This record covers a single T cell receptor (beta chain). Antigen: not known. Additional DNA sequences in this sample encode the identical CDR3. The data were obtained in a study of shared clonotypes between healthy human individuals. Study conclusions and caveats: Apart from blood, nothing was sampled; tissue repertoires likely differ.

Assay used: immunoSEQ multiplex PCR; TCRdb lists only in-frame clones, some missing. The top ten clones hold approximately 1% of a sample with 1.5 million to 2.5 million clones, approximately 95% of them seen once. The CDR3 extends over 12 amino acids. V trimming: 3 bases; J trimming: 7 bases; junction bases outside the gene matches: 3. CDR1 is SGDLS, CDR2 YYNGEE, per germline. CD45RO-negative, CCR7-selected cells formed the naive CD8 fraction, which excluded terminally differentiated effector memory CD45RA+ cells. Caucasian adults living in Nashville, Tennessee, provided all samples. The chain employs TRBV9 and TRBJ2-7; 8 nucleotides agree with TRBD1. Sequencing input: naive CD8+ T cells sorted from blood. The receptor was derived from a man younger than 35 in good health. Here the CDR3 DNA reads TGTGCCAGCAGCGGAACAGGGGGGGAGCAGTACTTC. Amino acid sequence: CASSGTGGEQYF.